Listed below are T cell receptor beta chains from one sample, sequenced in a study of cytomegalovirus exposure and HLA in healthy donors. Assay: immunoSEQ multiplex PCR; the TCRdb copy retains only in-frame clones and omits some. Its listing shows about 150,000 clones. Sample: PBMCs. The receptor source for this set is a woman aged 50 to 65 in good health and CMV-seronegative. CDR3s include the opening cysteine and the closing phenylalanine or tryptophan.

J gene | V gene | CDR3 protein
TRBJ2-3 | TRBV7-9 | CASSRLGGSDTQYF
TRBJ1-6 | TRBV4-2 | CASSQDGGEISPLHF
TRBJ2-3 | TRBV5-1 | CASSLDSLAGAGGVF
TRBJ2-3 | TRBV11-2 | CASSLFAGSTDTQYF
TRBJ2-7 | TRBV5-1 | CASSLDSRYEQYF
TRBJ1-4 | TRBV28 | CASIRTGGREKLFF
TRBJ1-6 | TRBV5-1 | CASSLVSSYNSPLHF
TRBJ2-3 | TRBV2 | CASSDHHFSTDTQYF
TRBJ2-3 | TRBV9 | CASSGRQGAPDTQYF
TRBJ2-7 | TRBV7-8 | CASSLAERVSYEQYF
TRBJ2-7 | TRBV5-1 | CASRRLADEQYF
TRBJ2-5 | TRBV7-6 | CASSLGFFAGEETQYF
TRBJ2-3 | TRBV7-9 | CASSPRGRSYQGTDTQYF
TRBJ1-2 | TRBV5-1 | CASSLAAGVGSAYGYTF
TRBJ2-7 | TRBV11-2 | CASSLPTGDEYF
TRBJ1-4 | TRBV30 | CAWTRTPREKLFF
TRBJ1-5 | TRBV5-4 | CASSLDGQNSNQPQHF
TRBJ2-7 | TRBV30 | CAWSVGDEQYF
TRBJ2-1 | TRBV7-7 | CASSPGLGNNEQFF
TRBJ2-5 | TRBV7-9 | CASSFLGAETQYF
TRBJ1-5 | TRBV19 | CASSVGGNQPQHF
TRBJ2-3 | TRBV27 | CASSLIQSSTDTQYF
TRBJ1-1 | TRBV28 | CASPPTGGHTEAFF